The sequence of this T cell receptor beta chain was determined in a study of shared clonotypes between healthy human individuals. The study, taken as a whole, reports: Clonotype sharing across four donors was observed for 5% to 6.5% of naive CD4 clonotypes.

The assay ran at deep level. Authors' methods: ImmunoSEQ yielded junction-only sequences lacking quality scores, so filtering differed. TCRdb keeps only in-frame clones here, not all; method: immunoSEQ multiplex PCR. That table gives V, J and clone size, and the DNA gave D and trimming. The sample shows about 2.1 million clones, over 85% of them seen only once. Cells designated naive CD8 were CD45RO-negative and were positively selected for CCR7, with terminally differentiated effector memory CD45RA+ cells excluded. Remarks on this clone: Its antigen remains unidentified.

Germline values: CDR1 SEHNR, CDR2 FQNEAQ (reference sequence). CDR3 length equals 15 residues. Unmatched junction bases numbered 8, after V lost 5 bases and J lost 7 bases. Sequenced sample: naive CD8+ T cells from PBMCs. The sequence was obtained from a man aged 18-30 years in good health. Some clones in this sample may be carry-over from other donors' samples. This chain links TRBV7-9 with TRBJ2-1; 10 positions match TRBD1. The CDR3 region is CASSISGTGANEQFF. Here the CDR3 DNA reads TGTGCCAGCAGCATCTCCGGGACAGGGGCTAATGAGCAGTTCTTC.